These 22 T cell receptor beta chains were sequenced from one sample in a study of PD-1 blockade in classical Hodgkin lymphoma. The repertoire was sequenced with immunoSEQ multiplex PCR; TCRdb's copy has only in-frame clones and lacks some. The sample includes around 40,000 clones, around 80% of them seen just once. No patient escaped relapse after autologous stem cell transplantation, and brentuximab vedotin exposure varied. The source material was peripheral blood mononuclear cells (PBMCs), sampled at baseline. These receptors all stem from a human donor with classical Hodgkin lymphoma.

The chain joins TRBV5-1 to TRBJ2-2, with TRBD2 identical over 7 bases. The CDR3 consists of 15 residues. After removal of 4 bases from V and 4 bases from J, the junction contained 7 bases not matched to a gene. In germline, CDR1 is SGHRS, CDR2 YFSETQ. CDR3 sequence reads: CASSTGRVRTGELFF. CDR3 nucleotide sequence: TGCGCCAGCAGCACTGGGAGGGTTCGCACCGGGGAGCTGTTTTTT.

This clone was detected a few times. The chain employs TRBV2 and TRBJ2-5; the D gene is possibly TRBD1 (6 bases). V was cut by 3 bases and J by 3 bases, with 8 bases left in between. CDR3 length equals 13 residues. The germline V gene has CDR1 SNHLY and CDR2 FYNNEI. CDR3 nucleotides: TGTGCCAGCAGTGAGGCAGGGGAAGAGACCCAGTACTTC. Its protein product is CASSEAGEETQYF.

This clone was picked up one time. Mismatch with germline at one junction end may stem from a read error. The chain couples TRBV19 to TRBJ1-2; TRBD1 might be the D (5 bases). This CDR3 is 16 amino acids long. CDR1 and CDR2 (germline): LNHDA, SQIVND (reference sequence). In DNA form, the CDR3 reads TGTGCCAGTAGTGCCTCAGTGCAGGGAGGAGGCTATAGCTACACCTTC. Its translation is CASSASVQGGGYSYTF. The full variable domain, with the rest looked up from reference TRBV19 and TRBJ1-2, is DGGITQSPKYLFRKEGQNVTLSCEQNLNHDAMYWYRQDPGQGLRLIYYSQIVNDFQKGDIAEGYSVSREKKESFPLTVTSAQKNPTAFYLCASSASVQGGGYSYTFGSGTRLTVV.

The chain has TRBV6-1 and TRBJ2-1; tentative D call: TRBD1 (6 bases). V was pared by 1 base and J by 1 base, with 26 bases between. Germline V gives CDR1 MNHNS, CDR2 SASEGT. The CDR3 loop spans 21 amino acids. CDR3 residues: CASSEGYFKLTGGRSYNEQFF. The CDR3 DNA reads as TGTGCCAGCAGTGAAGGCTACTTTAAACTGACAGGCGGTAGGTCCTACAATGAGCAGTTCTTC.

The chain recombines TRBV7-8 with TRBJ1-3, with unresolved D. This CDR3 is built from 18 residues. CDR1 and CDR2 from the germline V gene are SGHVS and FQNEAQ. Trimming pared 1 base from V and 8 bases from J, leaving 24 bases between. The CDR3 reads CASSLGGWGNPLIYTIYF. CDR3 coding DNA: TGTGCCAGCAGCTTAGGTGGCTGGGGAAACCCCCTAATCTACACCATATATTTT.

The chain recombines TRBV6-6 with TRBJ1-6, with D tentatively TRBD1 (6 bases). The germline CDR1 and CDR2 sequences are MNHNY and SVGAGI (reference sequence). This CDR3 comprises 14 residues. V lost 2 bases to trimming and J lost 7 bases, with 9 bases between them. CDR3 DNA sequence: TGTGCCAGCAGTTACAGGGGGGGGAATTCACCCCTCCACTTT. It encodes CASSYRGGNSPLHF.

The chain recombines TRBV9 with TRBJ1-1; D is ambiguous. The CDR3 totals 13 residues. Trimming took 0 bases from V and 3 from J, leaving 6 bases between them. Germline V gene data show CDR1 as SGDLS and CDR2 as YYNGEE. CDR3 DNA: TGTGCCAGCAGCGTAGCTGAGGACACTGAAGCTTTCTTT. It specifies CASSVAEDTEAFF.

In its sample, this clone was seen many times. The rearrangement uses TRBV5-4 and TRBJ1-2; weak D call: TRBD1 (6 bases). Per the germline V gene, CDR1 is SGHNT and CDR2 is YYREEE (reference sequence). The CDR3 is 14 residues long. The ends were cut back, 1 base at V and 6 bases at J, with 13 bases in the middle. The CDR3: CASSLYNRVDGYTF. The DNA of the CDR3 is TGTGCCAGCAGCTTGTATAACAGGGTCGATGGCTACACCTTC.

The gene calls are TRBV2 and TRBJ1-2; the D gene is possibly TRBD1 (6 bases). V lost 6 bases and J lost 7, with 15 bases in between. CDR1 and CDR2 (germline): SNHLY, FYNNEI. The CDR3 loop spans 13 amino acids. Here the CDR3 DNA reads TGTGCCAGCAGAGACGGGACAAATACTGGCTACACCTTC. Translation gives CASRDGTNTGYTF.

V gene TRBV5-6 combines with J gene TRBJ2-2; D may correspond to TRBD1 or TRBD2 (5 bases each). This CDR3 contains 13 residues. The ends were cut back, 5 bases at V and 4 bases at J, with 9 bases in the middle. CDR1 is SGHDT and CDR2 is YYEEEE in the germline V gene. CDR3 coding DNA: TGTGCCAGCAGTCCGGGGACCACCGGGGAGCTGTTTTTT. Residues: CASSPGTTGELFF.

The chain has TRBV5-3 and TRBJ2-5; a possible D gene is TRBD2 (5 bases). TRBV5-3 is labeled an ORF, and its function is uncertain. This CDR3 contains 17 residues. V lost 0 bases, J lost 2 bases, and 17 bases lay in between. CDR3 in amino acids: CARSLGPRGRGQETQYF. CDR3 in DNA: TGTGCCAGAAGCTTGGGACCTCGTGGCCGAGGGCAAGAGACCCAGTACTTC.

Note on this clone: A much larger clonotype is one base distant, so this may be a read error. This sequence joins TRBV2 and TRBJ2-7; no clear D gene. Germline CDR1 SNHLY, CDR2 FYNNEI. CDR3 length: 15 amino acids. The ends were cut back, 1 base at V and 6 bases at J, with 16 bases in the middle. The CDR3 sequence: CASSEVHLSRGEQYF. CDR3 in DNA: TGTGCCAGCAGTGAAGTGCACCTCAGCAGAGGCGAGCAGTACTTC.

In this sample, this clone turned up a few times. The chain links TRBV7-2 to TRBJ2-5; 12 nucleotides align to TRBD2. The CDR3 contains 16 residues. Germline V gives CDR1 SGHTA, CDR2 FQGNSA. V lost 4 bases and J lost 5; bases outside the gene matches: 8. The CDR3 DNA sequence: TGTGCCAGCAGCTCGAGTCTAGCGGGGGGGGTCGAGACCCAGTACTTC. The encoded protein is CASSSSLAGGVETQYF.

V usage is TRBV27 and J usage is TRBJ2-5, with 9 nucleotides matching TRBD1. V gave up 6 bases and J gave up 5 bases; unmatched junction bases: 7. The CDR3 consists of 14 residues. The germline CDR1 and CDR2 sequences are MNHEY and SMNVEV (reference sequence). CDR3 region: CASRLQGAVETQYF. CDR3 in DNA: TGTGCCAGCAGGCTACAGGGGGCCGTGGAGACCCAGTACTTC.

CDR3 protein: CAISEGLRSEKLFF. DNA for the CDR3: TGTGCCATCAGCGAAGGACTCCGCAGTGAAAAACTGTTTTTT. This chain connects TRBV10-3 to TRBJ1-4; D gene uncertain. The germline gives CDR1 ENHRY, CDR2 SYGVKD. The CDR3 contains 14 residues. The germline V and J ends were trimmed by 6 bases and 7 bases, with 15 bases remaining between them.

The chain links TRBV18 to TRBJ2-5; D perhaps matches TRBD1 (6 bases). This CDR3 spans 14 amino acids. Trimming removed 2 bases at V and 2 bases at J, with 9 bases between. The germline V gene has CDR1 KGHSH and CDR2 LQKENI. The CDR3 here is CASSPAGEQETQYF. The CDR3, as DNA: TGTGCCAGCTCACCAGCAGGGGAACAAGAGACCCAGTACTTC.

V usage is TRBV6-1 and J usage is TRBJ2-5, with D maybe TRBD1 (6 bases). Trimming cost V 3 bases and J 2 bases, with 13 bases left between them. CDR3 size: 15 residues. CDR1 and CDR2 (germline): MNHNS, SASEGT. The chain's CDR3 is CASSDDRWAQETQYF. The CDR3, as DNA: TGTGCCAGCAGTGATGACAGGTGGGCTCAAGAGACCCAGTACTTC.

A few counts support this clone. V usage is TRBV19 and J usage is TRBJ2-7, with TRBD1 as a possible D gene (6 bases). Germline V gene data show CDR1 as LNHDA and CDR2 as SQIVND (reference sequence). This CDR3 is 15 amino acids long. Trimming took 5 bases from V and 2 from J, leaving 16 bases between them. The CDR3 DNA reads TGTGCCAGTAGTCGACCGGACAGAAGCCCCTACGAGCAGTACTTC. Its translation is CASSRPDRSPYEQYF.

The chain has TRBV7-9 and TRBJ2-7; D not resolved. Germline V lookup: CDR1 SEHNR, CDR2 FQNEAQ (reference sequence). The CDR3 spans 13 residues. Trimming took 4 bases from V and 2 from J, leaving 9 bases between them. The CDR3 region is CASSSSTTYEQYF. Here the CDR3 DNA reads TGTGCCAGCAGCTCCTCGACCACCTACGAGCAGTACTTC.

The chain has TRBV5-1 and TRBJ2-7, with D tentatively TRBD2 (6 bases). CDR3 length: 15 residues. Trimming shortened V by 7 bases and J by 2 bases, and 19 bases separated the two germline ends. CDR1 and CDR2 (germline): SGHRS, YFSETQ. This CDR3 reads CASAATTGDPYEQYF. In DNA, the CDR3 is TGCGCCAGCGCTGCAACTACGGGGGATCCCTACGAGCAGTACTTC.

The V call is TRBV10-3, the J call TRBJ2-5, with 11 nucleotides matching TRBD2. Looked up from germline, CDR1 is ENHRY and CDR2 is SYGVKD. V gave up 4 bases and J gave up 5 bases; unmatched junction bases: 12. The CDR3 length is 17 residues. The CDR3 here is CAISGDDSGGDGETQYF. The CDR3, as DNA: TGTGCCATCAGTGGCGACGATAGCGGGGGGGATGGGGAGACCCAGTACTTC.

The rearrangement uses TRBV7-9 and TRBJ2-6; no reliable D call. This CDR3 has 15 residues. Per germline, CDR1 SEHNR and CDR2 FQNEAQ (reference sequence). Trimming removed 2 bases at V and 0 bases at J, with 5 bases between. In DNA, the CDR3 is TGTGCCAGCAGCTTATGGGACTCTGGGGCCAACGTCCTGACTTTC. Protein: CASSLWDSGANVLTF.